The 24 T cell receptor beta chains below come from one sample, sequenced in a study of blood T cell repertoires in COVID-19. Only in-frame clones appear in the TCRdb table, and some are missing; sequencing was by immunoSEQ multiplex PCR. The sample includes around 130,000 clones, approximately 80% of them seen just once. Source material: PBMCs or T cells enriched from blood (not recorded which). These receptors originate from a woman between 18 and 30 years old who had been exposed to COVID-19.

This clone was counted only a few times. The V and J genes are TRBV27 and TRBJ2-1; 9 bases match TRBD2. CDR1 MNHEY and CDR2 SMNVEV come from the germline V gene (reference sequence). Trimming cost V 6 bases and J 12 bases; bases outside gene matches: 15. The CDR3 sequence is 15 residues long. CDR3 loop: CASRAPGLAVLRQFF. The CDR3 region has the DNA TGTGCCAGCAGGGCCCCGGGACTAGCTGTTTTGCGGCAGTTCTTC.

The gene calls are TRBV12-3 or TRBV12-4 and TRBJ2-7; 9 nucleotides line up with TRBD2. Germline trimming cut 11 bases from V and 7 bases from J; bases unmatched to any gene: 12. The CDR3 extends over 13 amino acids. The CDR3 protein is CAASTGLAGEQYF. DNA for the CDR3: TGTGCCGCCTCGACGGGGCTAGCGGGGGAGCAGTACTTC.

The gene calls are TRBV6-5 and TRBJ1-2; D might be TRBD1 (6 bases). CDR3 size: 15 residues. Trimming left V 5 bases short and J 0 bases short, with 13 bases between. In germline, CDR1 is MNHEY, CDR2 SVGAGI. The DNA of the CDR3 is TGTGCCAGCAGTCGCCGGGACACCCCTAACTATGGCTACACCTTC. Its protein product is CASSRRDTPNYGYTF.

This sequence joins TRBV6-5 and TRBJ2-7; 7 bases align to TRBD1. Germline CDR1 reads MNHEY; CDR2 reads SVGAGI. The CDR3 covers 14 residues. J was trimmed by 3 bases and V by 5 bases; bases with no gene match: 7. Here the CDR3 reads CASSHNRGDYEQYF. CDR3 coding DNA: TGTGCCAGCAGTCATAACAGGGGCGACTACGAGCAGTACTTC.

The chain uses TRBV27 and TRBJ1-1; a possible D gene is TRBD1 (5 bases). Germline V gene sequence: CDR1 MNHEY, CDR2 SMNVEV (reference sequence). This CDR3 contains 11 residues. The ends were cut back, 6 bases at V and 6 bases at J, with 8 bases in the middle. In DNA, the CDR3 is TGTGCCAGCAGGAAGGGGTCTGAAGCTTTCTTT. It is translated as CASRKGSEAFF.

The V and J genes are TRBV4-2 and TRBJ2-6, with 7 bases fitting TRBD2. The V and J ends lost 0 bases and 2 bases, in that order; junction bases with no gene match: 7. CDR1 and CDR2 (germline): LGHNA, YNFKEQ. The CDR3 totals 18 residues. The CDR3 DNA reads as TGTGCCAGCAGCCAAGAAGGCGGGAGCAGTACTGGGGCCAACGTCCTGACTTTC. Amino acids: CASSQEGGSSTGANVLTF.

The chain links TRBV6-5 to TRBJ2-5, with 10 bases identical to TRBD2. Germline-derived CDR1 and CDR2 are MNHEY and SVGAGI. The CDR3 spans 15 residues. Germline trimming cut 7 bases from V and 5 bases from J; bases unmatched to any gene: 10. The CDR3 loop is CASTSLAGEWETQYF. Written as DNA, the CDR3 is TGTGCCAGCACCTCCCTAGCGGGAGAGTGGGAGACCCAGTACTTC.

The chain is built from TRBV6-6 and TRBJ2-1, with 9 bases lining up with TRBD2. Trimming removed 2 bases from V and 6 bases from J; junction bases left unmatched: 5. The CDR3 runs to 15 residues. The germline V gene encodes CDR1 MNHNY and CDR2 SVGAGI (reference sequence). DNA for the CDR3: TGTGCCAGCAGTTACGGAGCGGGAGGTCCCAATGAGCAGTTCTTC. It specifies CASSYGAGGPNEQFF.

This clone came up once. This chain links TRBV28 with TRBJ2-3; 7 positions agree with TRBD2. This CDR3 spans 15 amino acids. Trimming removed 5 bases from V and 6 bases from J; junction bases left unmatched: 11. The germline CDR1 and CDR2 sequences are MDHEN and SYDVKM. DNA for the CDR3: TGTGCCAGCAGTAGCGGGGCTAGCGGAAGGGATACGCAGTATTTT. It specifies CASSSGASGRDTQYF.

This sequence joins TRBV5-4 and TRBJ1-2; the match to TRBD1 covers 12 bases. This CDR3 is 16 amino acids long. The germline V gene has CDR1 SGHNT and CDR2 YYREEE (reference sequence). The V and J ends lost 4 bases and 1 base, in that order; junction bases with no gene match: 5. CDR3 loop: CASSEGTGGDNYGYTF. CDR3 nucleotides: TGTGCCAGCAGCGAAGGGACAGGGGGCGATAACTATGGCTACACCTTC.

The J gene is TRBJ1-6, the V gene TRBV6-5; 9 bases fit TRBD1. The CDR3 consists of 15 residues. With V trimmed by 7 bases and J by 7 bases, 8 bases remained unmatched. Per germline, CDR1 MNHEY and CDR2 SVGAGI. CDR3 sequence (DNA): TGTGCCAGCACCCGGACAGGGGATAGAAATTCACCCCTCCACTTT. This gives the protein CASTRTGDRNSPLHF.

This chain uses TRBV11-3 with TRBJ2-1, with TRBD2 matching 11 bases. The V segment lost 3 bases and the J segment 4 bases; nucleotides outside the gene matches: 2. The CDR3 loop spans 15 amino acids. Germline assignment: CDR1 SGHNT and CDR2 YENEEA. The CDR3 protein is CASSFGTSGYNEQFF. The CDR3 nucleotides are TGTGCCAGCAGCTTCGGGACTAGCGGATACAATGAGCAGTTCTTC.

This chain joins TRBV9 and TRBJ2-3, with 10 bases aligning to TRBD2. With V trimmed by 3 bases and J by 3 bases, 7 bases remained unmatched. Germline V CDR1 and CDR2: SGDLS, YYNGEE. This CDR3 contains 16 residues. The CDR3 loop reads CASSERLAGRTDTQYF. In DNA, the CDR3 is TGTGCCAGCAGCGAGAGACTAGCGGGTAGGACAGATACGCAGTATTTT.

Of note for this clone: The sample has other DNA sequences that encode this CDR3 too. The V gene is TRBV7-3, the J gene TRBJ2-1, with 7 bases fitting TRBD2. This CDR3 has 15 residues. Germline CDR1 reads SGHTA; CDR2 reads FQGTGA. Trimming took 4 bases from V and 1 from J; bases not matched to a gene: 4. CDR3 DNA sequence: TGTGCCAGCAGCTCTTTAGCGGGTTCCTACAATGAGCAGTTCTTC. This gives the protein CASSSLAGSYNEQFF.

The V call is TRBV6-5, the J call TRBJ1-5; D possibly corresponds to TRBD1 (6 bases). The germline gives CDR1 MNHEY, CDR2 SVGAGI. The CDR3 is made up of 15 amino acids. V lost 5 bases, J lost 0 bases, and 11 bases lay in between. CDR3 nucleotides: TGTGCCAGCAGTCAGGGGTGGGATAGCAATCAGCCCCAGCATTTT. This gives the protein CASSQGWDSNQPQHF.

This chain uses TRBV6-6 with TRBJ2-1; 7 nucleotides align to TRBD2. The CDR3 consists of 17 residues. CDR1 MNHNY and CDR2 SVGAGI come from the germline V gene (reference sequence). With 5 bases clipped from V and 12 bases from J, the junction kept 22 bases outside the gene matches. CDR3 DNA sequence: TGTGCCAGCAGTCCCCTTCGGGCTAGCGGTGGTGGTGGGCTGCAGTTCTTC. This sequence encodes CASSPLRASGGGGLQFF.

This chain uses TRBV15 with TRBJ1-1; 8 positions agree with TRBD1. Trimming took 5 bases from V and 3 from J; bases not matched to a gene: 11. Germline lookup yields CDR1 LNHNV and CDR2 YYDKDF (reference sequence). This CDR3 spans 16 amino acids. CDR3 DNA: TGTGCCACCAGCGGTAACAGGGGGAACTGGGACACTGAAGCTTTCTTT. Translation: CATSGNRGNWDTEAFF.

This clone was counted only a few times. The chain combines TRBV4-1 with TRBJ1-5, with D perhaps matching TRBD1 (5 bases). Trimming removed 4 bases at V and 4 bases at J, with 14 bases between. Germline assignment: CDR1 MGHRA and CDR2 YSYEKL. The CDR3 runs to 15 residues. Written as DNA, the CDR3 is TGCGCCAGCAGCCGGGCGGGGGTCAGAAATCAGCCCCAGCATTTT. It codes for CASSRAGVRNQPQHF.

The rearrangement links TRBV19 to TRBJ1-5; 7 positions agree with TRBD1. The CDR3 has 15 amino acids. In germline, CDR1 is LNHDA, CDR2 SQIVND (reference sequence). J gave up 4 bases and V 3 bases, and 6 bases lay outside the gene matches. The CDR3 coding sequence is TGTGCCAGTAGTATCCTCAAACAGGGGAATCAGCCCCAGCATTTT. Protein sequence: CASSILKQGNQPQHF.

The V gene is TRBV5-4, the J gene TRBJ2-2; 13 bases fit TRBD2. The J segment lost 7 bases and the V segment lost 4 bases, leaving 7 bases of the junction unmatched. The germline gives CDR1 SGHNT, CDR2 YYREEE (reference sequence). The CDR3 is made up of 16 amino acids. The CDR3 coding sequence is TGTGCCAGCAGCATCGGACTAGCGGGAGTTGGCGGGGAGCTGTTTTTT. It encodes CASSIGLAGVGGELFF.

CDR3 DNA: TGCGCCAGCGGCAATCAGAACACTGAAGCTTTCTTT. It translates to CASGNQNTEAFF. This chain joins TRBV5-1 and TRBJ1-1; no definite D call. The V end was cut by 7 bases, the J end by 1 base, with 8 bases between. CDR1 is SGHRS and CDR2 is YFSETQ in the germline V gene. The CDR3 has 12 amino acids.

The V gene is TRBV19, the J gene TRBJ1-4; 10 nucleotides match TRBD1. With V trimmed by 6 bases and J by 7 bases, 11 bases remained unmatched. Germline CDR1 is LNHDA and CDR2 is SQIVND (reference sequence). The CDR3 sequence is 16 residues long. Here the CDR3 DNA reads TGTGCCAGTAGCGGACCCGGGACAGGGGACGGTGAAAAACTGTTTTTT. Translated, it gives CASSGPGTGDGEKLFF.

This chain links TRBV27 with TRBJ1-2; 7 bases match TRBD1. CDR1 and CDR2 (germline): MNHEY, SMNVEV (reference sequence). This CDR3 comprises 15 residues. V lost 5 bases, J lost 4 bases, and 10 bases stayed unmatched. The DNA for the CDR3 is TGTGCCAGCAGTCCACTCCCGACAGGGCTCTATGGCTACACCTTC. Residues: CASSPLPTGLYGYTF.

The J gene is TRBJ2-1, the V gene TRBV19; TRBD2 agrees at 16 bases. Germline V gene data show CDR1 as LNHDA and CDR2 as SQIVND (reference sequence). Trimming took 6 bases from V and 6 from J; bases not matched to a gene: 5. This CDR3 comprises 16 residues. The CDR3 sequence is CASRRGTSGRGNEQFF. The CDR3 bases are TGTGCCAGTAGGCGCGGGACTAGCGGGAGGGGCAATGAGCAGTTCTTC.